This section outlines one T cell receptor beta chain sequence together with its context. Its antigen is not known. The data were obtained in a study of cytomegalovirus exposure and HLA in healthy donors. Findings of the study overall: Productive rates of about 90% or about 30% were seen for most TCR beta V segments in an earlier analysis.

PCR was performed using 60 Vbeta and 13 Jbeta primers. Per the study methods: As a later analysis found, there were approximately 80 million unique TCR beta chains, of which roughly 11 million were shared. Generated by immunoSEQ multiplex PCR, the TCRdb table keeps only in-frame clones and is missing some. That table is the source of V, J and clone size, and D and trimming were worked out from the DNA. The repertoire holds about 180,000 clones, under 85% seen once, with roughly 3% in the top ten. Germline CDR1 LGHNA, CDR2 YSLEER. The CDR3 runs 16 residues. The J segment lost 7 bases and the V segment lost 0 bases, leaving 8 bases of the junction unmatched.

The chain joins TRBV4-3 to TRBJ1-4; 7 bases line up with TRBD1. Sequences were obtained from PBMCs. The receptor comes from a male donor in good health and CMV-seronegative. The CDR3 DNA reads as TGCGCCAGCAGCCAAGAAGGAAACAGGGGAGGTGAAAAACTGTTTTTT. Translated: CASSQEGNRGGEKLFF.